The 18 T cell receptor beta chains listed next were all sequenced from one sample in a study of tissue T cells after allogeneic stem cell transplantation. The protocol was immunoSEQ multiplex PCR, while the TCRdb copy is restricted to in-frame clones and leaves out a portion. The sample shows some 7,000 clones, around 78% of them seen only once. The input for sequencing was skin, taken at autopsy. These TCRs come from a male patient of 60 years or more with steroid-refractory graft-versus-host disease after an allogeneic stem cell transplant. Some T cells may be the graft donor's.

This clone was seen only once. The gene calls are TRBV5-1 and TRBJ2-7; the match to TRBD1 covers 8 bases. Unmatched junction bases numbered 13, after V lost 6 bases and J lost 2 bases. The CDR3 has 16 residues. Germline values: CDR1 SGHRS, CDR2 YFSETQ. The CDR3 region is CASTPTLDRGPYEQYF. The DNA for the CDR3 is TGCGCCAGCACCCCGACACTTGACAGGGGCCCCTACGAGCAGTACTTC.

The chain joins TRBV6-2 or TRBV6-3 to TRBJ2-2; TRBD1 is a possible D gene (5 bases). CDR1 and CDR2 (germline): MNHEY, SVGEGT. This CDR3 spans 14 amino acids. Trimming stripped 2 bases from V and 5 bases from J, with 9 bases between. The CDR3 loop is CASSYAPGTGELFF. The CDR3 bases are TGTGCCAGCAGTTACGCTCCAGGGACCGGGGAGCTGTTTTTT.

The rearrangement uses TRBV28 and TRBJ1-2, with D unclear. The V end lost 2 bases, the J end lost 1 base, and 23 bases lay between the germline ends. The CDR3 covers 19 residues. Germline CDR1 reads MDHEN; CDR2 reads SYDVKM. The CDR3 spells CASSLLLLVRVPLNYGYTF. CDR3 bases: TGTGCCAGCAGTTTACTGCTCCTCGTTCGGGTTCCCCTTAACTATGGCTACACCTTC.

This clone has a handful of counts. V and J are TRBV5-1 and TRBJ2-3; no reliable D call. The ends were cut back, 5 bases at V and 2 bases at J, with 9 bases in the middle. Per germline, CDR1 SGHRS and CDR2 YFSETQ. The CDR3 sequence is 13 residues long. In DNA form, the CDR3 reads TGCGCCAGCAGGGACCTACCCACAGATACGCAGTATTTT. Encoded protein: CASRDLPTDTQYF.

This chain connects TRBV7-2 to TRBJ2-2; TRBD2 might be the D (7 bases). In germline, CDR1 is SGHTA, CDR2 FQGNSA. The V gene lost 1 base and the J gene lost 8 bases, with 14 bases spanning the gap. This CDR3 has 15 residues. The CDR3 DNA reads TGTGCCAGCAGCTTAGTCTCCGGGGGGACAGGGGAGCTGTTTTTT. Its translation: CASSLVSGGTGELFF.

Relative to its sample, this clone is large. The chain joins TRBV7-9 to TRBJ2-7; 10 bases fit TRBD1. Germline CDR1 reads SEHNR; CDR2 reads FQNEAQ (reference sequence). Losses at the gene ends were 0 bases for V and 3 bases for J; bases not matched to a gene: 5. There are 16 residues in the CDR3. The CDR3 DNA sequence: TGTGCCAGCAGCTTAGCCCCGGGACAGGGGTACTACGAGCAGTACTTC. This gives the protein CASSLAPGQGYYEQYF.

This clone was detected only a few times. The CDR3 loop reads CASSYQSNQPQHF. CDR3 in DNA: TGTGCCAGCAGCTACCAGAGCAATCAGCCCCAGCATTTT. The rearrangement links TRBV11-2 to TRBJ1-5; no clear D gene. The CDR3 sequence is 13 residues long. V dropped 4 bases and J dropped 1 base, with 5 bases sitting between them. Germline V gives CDR1 SGHAT, CDR2 FQNNGV.

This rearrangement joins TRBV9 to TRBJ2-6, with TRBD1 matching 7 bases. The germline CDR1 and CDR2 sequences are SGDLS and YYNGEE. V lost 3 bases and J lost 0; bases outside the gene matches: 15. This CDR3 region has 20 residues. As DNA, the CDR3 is TGTGCCAGCAGCGGTCTCGCTGGGGACAGTGCCTACTCTGGGGCCAACGTCCTGACTTTC. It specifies CASSGLAGDSAYSGANVLTF.

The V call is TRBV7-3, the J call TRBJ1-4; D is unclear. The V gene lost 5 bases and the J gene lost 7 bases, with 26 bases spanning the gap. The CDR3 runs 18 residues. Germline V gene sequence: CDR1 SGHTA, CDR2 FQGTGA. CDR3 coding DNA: TGTGCCAGCAGCCTCCATGACCGACGGCCCGGAGACGGTGAAAAACTGTTTTTT. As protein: CASSLHDRRPGDGEKLFF.

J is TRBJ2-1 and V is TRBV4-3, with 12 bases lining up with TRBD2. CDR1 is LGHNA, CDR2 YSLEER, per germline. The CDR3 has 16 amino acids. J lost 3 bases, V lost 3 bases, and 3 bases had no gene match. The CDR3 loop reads CASSQEGLAGYNEQFF. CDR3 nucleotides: TGCGCCAGCAGCCAGGAGGGACTAGCGGGCTACAATGAGCAGTTCTTC.

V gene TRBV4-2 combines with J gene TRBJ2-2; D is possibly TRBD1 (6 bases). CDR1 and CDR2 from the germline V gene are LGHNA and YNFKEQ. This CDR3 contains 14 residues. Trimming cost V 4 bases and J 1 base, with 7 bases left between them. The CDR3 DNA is TGTGCCAGCAGCCCGGGACAGAACACCGGGGAGCTGTTTTTT. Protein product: CASSPGQNTGELFF.

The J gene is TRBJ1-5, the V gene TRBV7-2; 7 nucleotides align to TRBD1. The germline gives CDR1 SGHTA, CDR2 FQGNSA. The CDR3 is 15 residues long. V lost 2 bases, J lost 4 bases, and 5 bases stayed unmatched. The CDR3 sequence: CASSLWQGGNQPQHF. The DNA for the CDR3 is TGTGCCAGCAGCTTATGGCAGGGGGGTAATCAGCCCCAGCATTTT.

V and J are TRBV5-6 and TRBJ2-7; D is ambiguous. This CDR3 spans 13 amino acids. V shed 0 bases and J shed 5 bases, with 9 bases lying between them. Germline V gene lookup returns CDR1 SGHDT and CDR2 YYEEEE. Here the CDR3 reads CASSLAALHEQYF. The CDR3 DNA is TGTGCCAGCAGCTTGGCAGCGCTCCACGAGCAGTACTTC.

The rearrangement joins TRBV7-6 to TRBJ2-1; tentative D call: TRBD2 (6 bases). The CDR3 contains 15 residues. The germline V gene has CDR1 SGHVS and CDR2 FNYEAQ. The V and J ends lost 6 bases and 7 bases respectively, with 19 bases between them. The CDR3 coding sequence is TGTGCCAGCAGTCGCGAGGGGCTTGGGGGGAATGAGCAGTTCTTC. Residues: CASSREGLGGNEQFF. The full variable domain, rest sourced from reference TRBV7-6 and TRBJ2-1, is GAGVSQSPRYKVTKRGQDVALRCDPISGHVSLYWYRQALGQGPEFLTYFNYEAQQDKSGLPNDRFSAERPEGSISTLTIQRTEQRDSAMYRCASSREGLGGNEQFFGPGTRLTVL.

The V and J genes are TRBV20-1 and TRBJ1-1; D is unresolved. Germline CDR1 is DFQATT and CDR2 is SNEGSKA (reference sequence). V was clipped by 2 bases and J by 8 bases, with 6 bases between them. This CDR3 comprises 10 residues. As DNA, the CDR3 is TGCAGTGCTAGATCCTTCGAAGCTTTCTTT. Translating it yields CSARSFEAFF.

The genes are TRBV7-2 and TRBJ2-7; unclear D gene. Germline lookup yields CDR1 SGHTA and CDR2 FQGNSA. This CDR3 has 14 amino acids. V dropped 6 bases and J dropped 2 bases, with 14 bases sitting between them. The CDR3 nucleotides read TGTGCCAGCAGTGAGGACGGAGCCACCTACGAGCAGTACTTC. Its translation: CASSEDGATYEQYF. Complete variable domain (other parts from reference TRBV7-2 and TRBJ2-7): GAGVSQSPSNKVTEKGKDVELRCDPISGHTALYWYRQSLGQGLEFLIYFQGNSAPDKSGLPSDRFSAERTGGSVSTLTIQRTQQEDSAVYLCASSEDGATYEQYFGPGTRLTVT.

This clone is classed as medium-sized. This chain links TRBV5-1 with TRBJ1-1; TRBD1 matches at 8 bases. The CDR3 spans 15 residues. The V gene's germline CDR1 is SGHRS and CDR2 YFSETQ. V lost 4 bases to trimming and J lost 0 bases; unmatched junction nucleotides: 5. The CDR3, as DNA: TGCGCCAGCAGCGAGGGACAGGCCGTGAACACTGAAGCTTTCTTT. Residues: CASSEGQAVNTEAFF. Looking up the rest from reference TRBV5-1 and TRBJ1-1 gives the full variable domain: KAGVTQTPRYLIKTRGQQVTLSCSPISGHRSVSWYQQTPGQGLQFLFEYFSETQRNKGNFPGRFSGRQFSNSRSEMNVSTLELGDSALYLCASSEGQAVNTEAFFGQGTRLTVV.

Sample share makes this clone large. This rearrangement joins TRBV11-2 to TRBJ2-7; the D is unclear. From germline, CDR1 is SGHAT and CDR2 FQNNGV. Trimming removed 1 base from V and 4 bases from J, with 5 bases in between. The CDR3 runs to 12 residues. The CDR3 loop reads CASSLVGYEQYF. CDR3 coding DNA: TGTGCCAGCAGCTTAGTGGGTTACGAGCAGTACTTC.